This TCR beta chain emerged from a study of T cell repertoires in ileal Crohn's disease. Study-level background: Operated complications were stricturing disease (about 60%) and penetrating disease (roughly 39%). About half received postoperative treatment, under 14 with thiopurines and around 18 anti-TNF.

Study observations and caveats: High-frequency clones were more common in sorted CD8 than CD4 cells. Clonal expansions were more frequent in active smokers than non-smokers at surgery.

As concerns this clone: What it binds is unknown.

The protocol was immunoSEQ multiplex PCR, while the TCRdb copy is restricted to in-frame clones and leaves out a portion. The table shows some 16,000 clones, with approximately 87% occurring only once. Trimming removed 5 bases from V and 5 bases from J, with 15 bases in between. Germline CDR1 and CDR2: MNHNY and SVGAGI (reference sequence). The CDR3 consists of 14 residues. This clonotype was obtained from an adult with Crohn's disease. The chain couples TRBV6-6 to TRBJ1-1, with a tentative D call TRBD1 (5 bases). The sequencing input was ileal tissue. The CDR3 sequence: CASSRFGGSTEAFF. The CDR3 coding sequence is TGTGCCAGCAGTAGATTCGGGGGAAGTACTGAAGCTTTCTTT.